This is a list of T cell receptor beta chains from one sample in a study of beta chain features in type 1 diabetes. Assay: immunoSEQ multiplex PCR; the TCRdb copy retains only in-frame clones and omits some. The repertoire consists of around 320,000 clones, with around 15% occurring once and the leading ten covering roughly 6.7%. Sequencing input: central memory CD4+ T cells from blood. These receptors all come from a man between 25 and 39 years old in good health. Each CDR3 is given with its conserved first and last residue. The order of the fields is J gene, D gene, V gene, clone size, CDR3 DNA, CDR3 protein. D genes are given only for firm matches. Rows give clone size only sometimes, using once, few, many, or a class for an expanded clone.

j_call: TRBJ2-1
d_call: TRBD2
v_call: TRBV6-5
clone_size: many
cdr3_nt: TGTGCCAGCAGTTACTCGATGCTAGCGGGCTACAATGAGCAGTTCTTC
cdr3_aa: CASSYSMLAGYNEQFF

j_call: TRBJ1-6
d_call: NA
v_call: TRBV19
clone_size: many
cdr3_nt: TGTGCCAGTAGTATAAGGAGGATAGGCTCCTATAATTCACCCCTCCACTTT
cdr3_aa: CASSIRRIGSYNSPLHF

j_call: TRBJ2-5
d_call: NA
v_call: TRBV11-3
clone_size: few
cdr3_nt: TGTGCCAGCAGCTTTTATACAGCGCCGACCCAGTACTTC
cdr3_aa: CASSFYTAPTQYF

j_call: TRBJ2-5
d_call: NA
v_call: TRBV5-1
clone_size: few
cdr3_nt: TGCGCCAGCAGACGTGAAGAGACCCAGTACTTC
cdr3_aa: CASRREETQYF

j_call: TRBJ1-1
d_call: NA
v_call: TRBV6-1
clone_size: few
cdr3_nt: TGTGCCAGCAGTTATGACAGAAAGGGCACTGAAGCTTTCTTT
cdr3_aa: CASSYDRKGTEAFF

j_call: TRBJ2-7
d_call: TRBD1
v_call: TRBV25-1
clone_size: NA
cdr3_nt: TGTGCCAGTCGGGACAGCCCGGCCTACGAGCAGTACTTC
cdr3_aa: CASRDSPAYEQYF

j_call: TRBJ2-1
d_call: NA
v_call: TRBV7-9
clone_size: NA
cdr3_nt: TGTGCCAGCAGCTCTTTAGAATACAATGAGCAGTTCTTC
cdr3_aa: CASSSLEYNEQFF

j_call: TRBJ1-1
d_call: NA
v_call: TRBV4-3
clone_size: many
cdr3_nt: TGCGCCAGCAGCCCAGGACAGTACACTGAAGCTTTCTTT
cdr3_aa: CASSPGQYTEAFF

j_call: TRBJ2-2
d_call: NA
v_call: TRBV5-5
clone_size: many
cdr3_nt: TGTGCCAGCAGCACAGGGATCTCGGCCGGGGAGCTGTTTTTT
cdr3_aa: CASSTGISAGELFF

j_call: TRBJ2-3
d_call: NA
v_call: TRBV10-1
clone_size: NA
cdr3_nt: TGCGCCAGCAGTGAGGGCGCTACCCCCCCTCTATTT
cdr3_aa: CASSEGATPPLF

j_call: TRBJ2-3
d_call: TRBD2
v_call: TRBV7-9
clone_size: few
cdr3_nt: TGTGCCAGCAGCTTTCCCCCGAGGCGAGCGGGGGGAAGAGATACGCAGTATTTT
cdr3_aa: CASSFPPRRAGGRDTQYF

j_call: TRBJ2-2
d_call: NA
v_call: TRBV5-4
clone_size: many
cdr3_nt: TGTGCCAGCAGCCAGCAAAGGGGAGGGCTGTTTTTT
cdr3_aa: CASSQQRGGLFF

j_call: TRBJ2-5
d_call: TRBD2
v_call: TRBV9
clone_size: NA
cdr3_nt: TGTGCCAGCAGCGTTACAGCTAGCGGCGAGACCCAGTACTTC
cdr3_aa: CASSVTASGETQYF

j_call: TRBJ1-1
d_call: NA
v_call: TRBV28
clone_size: few
cdr3_nt: TGTGCCAGTTTTCGTGGGGGGCCTGGGAACACTGAAGCTTTCTTT
cdr3_aa: CASFRGGPGNTEAFF

j_call: TRBJ1-2
d_call: NA
v_call: TRBV2
clone_size: NA
cdr3_nt: TGTGCCAGCAGTGTGGTCAGGGAGAGCTATGGCTACACCTTC
cdr3_aa: CASSVVRESYGYTF

j_call: TRBJ2-3
d_call: NA
v_call: TRBV5-1
clone_size: NA
cdr3_nt: TGCGCCAGCAGCTTGGAGTCCCCCAGCACAGATACGCAGTATTTT
cdr3_aa: CASSLESPSTDTQYF

j_call: TRBJ2-5
d_call: TRBD1
v_call: TRBV19
clone_size: NA
cdr3_nt: TGTGCCAGCTCCATCGGACAGGGCCAAGAGACCCAGTACTTC
cdr3_aa: CASSIGQGQETQYF

j_call: TRBJ1-3
d_call: NA
v_call: TRBV28
clone_size: many
cdr3_nt: TGTGCCAGTCATACGGGTGCCTCTGGAAACACCATATATTTT
cdr3_aa: CASHTGASGNTIYF

j_call: TRBJ1-2
d_call: NA
v_call: TRBV2
clone_size: few
cdr3_nt: TGTGCCAGCGCGGCCGGACACGGTTTTTCCGGCTACACCTTC
cdr3_aa: CASAAGHGFSGYTF

j_call: TRBJ1-2
d_call: NA
v_call: TRBV7-6
clone_size: few
cdr3_nt: TGTGCCAGCAGCTTATTGGGGGAAGGTTTGGATGGCTACACCTTC
cdr3_aa: CASSLLGEGLDGYTF

j_call: TRBJ2-1
d_call: TRBD2
v_call: TRBV27
clone_size: NA
cdr3_nt: TGTGCCAGCCAACCGACTCTAGCGGTATACAATGAGCAGTTCTTC
cdr3_aa: CASQPTLAVYNEQFF

j_call: TRBJ1-1
d_call: NA
v_call: TRBV9
clone_size: few
cdr3_nt: TGTGCCAGCAGCTTGTTAACAGGGAGGGACACTGAAGCTTTCTTT
cdr3_aa: CASSLLTGRDTEAFF

j_call: TRBJ2-1
d_call: NA
v_call: TRBV7-7
clone_size: many
cdr3_nt: TGTGCTAGCAGGCACACTAGCCCCGCGATCGATGAGCAGTTCTTC
cdr3_aa: CASRHTSPAIDEQFF

j_call: TRBJ2-5
d_call: NA
v_call: TRBV6-4
clone_size: NA
cdr3_nt: TGTGCCAGCAGTTTCCGGTACCAAGAGACCCAGTACTTC
cdr3_aa: CASSFRYQETQYF

j_call: TRBJ1-1
d_call: NA
v_call: TRBV6-5
clone_size: NA
cdr3_nt: TGTGCCAGCAGCTACAGACGAGGCAGCCATGAAGCTTTCTTT
cdr3_aa: CASSYRRGSHEAFF

j_call: TRBJ1-2
d_call: TRBD1
v_call: TRBV5-1
clone_size: NA
cdr3_nt: TGCGCCAGCAGCTTGGCCGTACAGGGGTTGTCTATCTATGGCTACACCTTC
cdr3_aa: CASSLAVQGLSIYGYTF

j_call: TRBJ2-1
d_call: NA
v_call: TRBV7-2
clone_size: NA
cdr3_nt: TGTGCCAGCAGCTTAGATCTCAGGGCTGAGCAGTTCTTC
cdr3_aa: CASSLDLRAEQFF

j_call: TRBJ1-5
d_call: NA
v_call: TRBV5-8
clone_size: few
cdr3_nt: TGTGCCAGCAGCTTGAACGGTCATGGGGCCCAGCATTTT
cdr3_aa: CASSLNGHGAQHF

j_call: TRBJ2-5
d_call: NA
v_call: TRBV30
clone_size: few
cdr3_nt: TGTGCCTGCCCCATTCGTAGCGGAGCAGAGACCCAGTACTTC
cdr3_aa: CACPIRSGAETQYF

j_call: TRBJ2-3
d_call: TRBD2
v_call: TRBV7-2
clone_size: NA
cdr3_nt: TGTGCCAGCAGCCCTTTCCAGCGGGGGGCCGGAGATACGCAGTATTTT
cdr3_aa: CASSPFQRGAGDTQYF

j_call: TRBJ2-5
d_call: NA
v_call: TRBV18
clone_size: few
cdr3_nt: TGTGCCAGCTCACCGCAAGAGACCCAGTACTTC
cdr3_aa: CASSPQETQYF

j_call: TRBJ1-2
d_call: TRBD1
v_call: TRBV5-4
clone_size: NA
cdr3_nt: TGTGCCAGCAGCTTGGTTATGGGACAGGGTGACTATGGCTACACCTTC
cdr3_aa: CASSLVMGQGDYGYTF

j_call: TRBJ1-4
d_call: NA
v_call: TRBV27
clone_size: few
cdr3_nt: TGTGCCAGCAGTCCCCCGTCTCGGGAAAAACTGTTTTTT
cdr3_aa: CASSPPSREKLFF

j_call: TRBJ1-1
d_call: NA
v_call: TRBV4-3
clone_size: NA
cdr3_nt: TGCGCCAGCAGCCAAGAAAAACCGGGACCGAAATTCGACACTGAAGCTTTCTTT
cdr3_aa: CASSQEKPGPKFDTEAFF

j_call: TRBJ2-3
d_call: NA
v_call: TRBV5-5
clone_size: few
cdr3_nt: TGTGCCAGCAGCTTGGGGACAGCGGACGCGCAGTATTTT
cdr3_aa: CASSLGTADAQYF

j_call: TRBJ1-2
d_call: TRBD1
v_call: TRBV9
clone_size: NA
cdr3_nt: TGTGCCAGCAGCAGTCAGGGACAGGGGGCTTACGGCTACACCTTC
cdr3_aa: CASSSQGQGAYGYTF

j_call: TRBJ2-5
d_call: NA
v_call: TRBV7-9
clone_size: few
cdr3_nt: TGTGCCAGCAGCTTTGGCAGCCAAGAGACCCAGTACTTC
cdr3_aa: CASSFGSQETQYF

j_call: TRBJ2-1
d_call: NA
v_call: TRBV28
clone_size: many
cdr3_nt: TGTGCCAGCAGTTTCTGGCCAGGGGAGGGGCAGTTCTTC
cdr3_aa: CASSFWPGEGQFF

j_call: TRBJ1-2
d_call: TRBD1
v_call: TRBV29-1
clone_size: few
cdr3_nt: TGCAGCGTCCTAGTCGGGACAGTATCCCGGGGCTACACCTTC
cdr3_aa: CSVLVGTVSRGYTF

j_call: TRBJ1-2
d_call: NA
v_call: TRBV27
clone_size: few
cdr3_nt: TGTGCCAGCAGTTCAACCTTGGGGAACTATGGCTACACCTTC
cdr3_aa: CASSSTLGNYGYTF

j_call: TRBJ2-3
d_call: TRBD2
v_call: TRBV9
clone_size: NA
cdr3_nt: TGTGCCAGCAGCGTACGGGCTAGCGGGTTTCGCACAGATACGCAGTATTTT
cdr3_aa: CASSVRASGFRTDTQYF

j_call: TRBJ2-1
d_call: NA
v_call: TRBV6-5
clone_size: few
cdr3_nt: TGTGCCAGCGCGTCACGGTGGAACAATGAGCAGTTCTTC
cdr3_aa: CASASRWNNEQFF

j_call: TRBJ2-5
d_call: NA
v_call: TRBV2
clone_size: few
cdr3_nt: TGTGCCAGCAGATCAGCGATGGGGACCCAGTACTTC
cdr3_aa: CASRSAMGTQYF

j_call: TRBJ1-5
d_call: NA
v_call: TRBV9
clone_size: few
cdr3_nt: TGTGCCAGCAGCGTAGGTGGACTCCATCAGCCCCAGCATTTT
cdr3_aa: CASSVGGLHQPQHF

j_call: TRBJ2-3
d_call: TRBD2
v_call: TRBV5-4
clone_size: few
cdr3_nt: TGTGCCAGCAGCCCAAACCCGGGGGGGTTGCGGGATACGCAGTATTTT
cdr3_aa: CASSPNPGGLRDTQYF

j_call: TRBJ1-6
d_call: NA
v_call: TRBV7-2
clone_size: NA
cdr3_nt: TGTGCCAGCAGCTTCCCTGGATCACCCCTCCACTTT
cdr3_aa: CASSFPGSPLHF